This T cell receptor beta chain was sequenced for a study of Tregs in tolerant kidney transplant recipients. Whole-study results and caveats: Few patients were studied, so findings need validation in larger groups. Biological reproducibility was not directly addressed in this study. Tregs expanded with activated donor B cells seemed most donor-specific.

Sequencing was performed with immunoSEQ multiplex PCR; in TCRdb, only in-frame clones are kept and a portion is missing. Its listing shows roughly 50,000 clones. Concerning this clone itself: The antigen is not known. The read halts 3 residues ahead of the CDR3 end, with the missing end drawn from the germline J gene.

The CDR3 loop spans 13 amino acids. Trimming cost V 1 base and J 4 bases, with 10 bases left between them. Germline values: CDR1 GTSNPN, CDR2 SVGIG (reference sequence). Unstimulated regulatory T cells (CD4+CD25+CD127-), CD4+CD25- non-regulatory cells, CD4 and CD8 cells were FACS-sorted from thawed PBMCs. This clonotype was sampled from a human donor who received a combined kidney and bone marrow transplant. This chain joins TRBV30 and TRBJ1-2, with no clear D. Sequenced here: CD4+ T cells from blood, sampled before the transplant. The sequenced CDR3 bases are TGTGCCTGGAGTGCTCAGGTCGGCTATGGC. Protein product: CAWSAQVGYG. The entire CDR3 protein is CAWSAQVGYGYTF. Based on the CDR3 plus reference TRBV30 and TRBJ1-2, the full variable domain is SQTIHQWPATLVQPVGSPLSLECTVEGTSNPNLYWYRQAAGRGLQLLFYSVGIGQISSEVPQNLSASRPQDRQFILSSKKLLLSDSGFYLCAWSAQVGYGYTFGSGTRLTVV.